Each of the 28 T cell receptor beta chains below was sequenced from the same sample in a study of blood T cells in healthy people across ages. The second PCR ran roughly 6 to 11 cycles with a sample-barcoded 5' primer and J-beta primers. TCRdb reprocessed the 5' RACE reads with MiXCR, giving one entry per CDR3 protein. The sample has about 1,000,000 distinct CDR3 sequences; over 35% are singletons. The sequenced material came from blood. These receptors were collected from a woman aged 55 to 70 in good health.

This chain connects TRBV11-1 to TRBJ1-1; D is unclear. Germline CDR1 is SGHAT and CDR2 is FQDESV (reference sequence). The V end lost 5 bases, the J end lost 8 bases, and 15 bases lay between the germline ends. The CDR3 is 13 amino acids. The DNA for the CDR3 is TGTGCCAGCAGCCCCAAGCGTGGGGTCGAAGCTTTCTTT. Its translation: CASSPKRGVEAFF.

The chain recombines TRBV20-1 with TRBJ2-7; TRBD2 aligns across 7 bases. With V trimmed by 8 bases and J by 0 bases, 7 bases remained unmatched. This CDR3 is 13 amino acids long. Germline V CDR1 and CDR2: DFQATT, SNEGSKA (reference sequence). CDR3 loop: CSTERDLSYEQYF. CDR3 nucleotide sequence: TGCAGTACTGAGCGGGACCTCTCCTACGAGCAGTACTTC.

This chain links TRBV2 with TRBJ2-4; TRBD2 matches 8 bases. V lost 3 bases and J lost 7; bases outside the gene matches: 5. From germline, CDR1 is SNHLY and CDR2 FYNNEI. The CDR3 is made up of 14 amino acids. The CDR3 loop reads CASSDGGLGNIQYF. CDR3 in DNA: TGTGCCAGCAGTGATGGGGGACTAGGGAACATTCAGTACTTC.

This chain connects TRBV9 to TRBJ2-1; TRBD1 matches 7 bases. Germline V gene sequence: CDR1 SGDLS, CDR2 YYNGEE. The CDR3 extends over 13 amino acids. V was pared by 2 bases and J by 7 bases, with 3 bases of the junction left unmatched. CDR3 DNA sequence: TGTGCCAGCAGCGTCATACAGGGGAATGAGCAGTTCTTC. Protein: CASSVIQGNEQFF.

This chain connects TRBV4-1 to TRBJ1-2, with a weak D call TRBD1 (6 bases). Germline lookup yields CDR1 MGHRA and CDR2 YSYEKL. V lost 6 bases and J 3 bases, leaving 14 bases between the germline ends. The CDR3 sequence is 14 residues long. The DNA for the CDR3 is TGCGCCAGCAGTCGGACAGTTCCCGACTATGGCTACACCTTC. This codes for CASSRTVPDYGYTF.

CDR3 coding DNA: TGTGCCAGCAGCTTAGAAGGTTCTAGGTCGGACGAGCAGTACTTC. It yields the protein CASSLEGSRSDEQYF. V and J are TRBV7-3 and TRBJ2-4; no reliable D call. The tail of the sequence fits TRBJ2-7 better, so the J call may be wrong. The germline V gene has CDR1 SGHTA and CDR2 FQGTGA. The CDR3 is 15 residues long.

This clonotype has a handful of counts. The V and J genes are TRBV5-1 and TRBJ1-4, with D unclear. Germline assignment: CDR1 SGHRS and CDR2 YFSETQ. V lost 0 bases to trimming and J lost 0 bases, with 9 bases between them. There are 16 residues in the CDR3. In DNA, the CDR3 is TGCGCCAGCAGCTTGGGTGGCACAACAACTAATGAAAAACTGTTTTTT. Amino acid sequence: CASSLGGTTTNEKLFF.

The chain joins TRBV4-2 to TRBJ2-1; no definite D call. V gave up 3 bases and J gave up 3 bases, with 15 bases separating them. Per the germline V gene, CDR1 is LGHNA and CDR2 is YNFKEQ. The CDR3 covers 16 residues. CDR3 DNA sequence: TGTGCCAGCAGCCACCCGCCCCCGAGAGTCTACAATGAGCAGTTCTTC. Translation: CASSHPPPRVYNEQFF.

The J gene is TRBJ2-3, the V gene TRBV29-1; weak D call: TRBD1 (5 bases). Germline CDR1 SQVTM, CDR2 ANQGSEA. V was pared by 0 bases and J by 2 bases, with 12 bases between. The CDR3 consists of 15 residues. In nucleotides, the CDR3 is TGCAGCGTTGAAGAGGGGTGGGGCACCACAGATACGCAGTATTTT. Encoded protein: CSVEEGWGTTDTQYF.

The chain recombines TRBV12-3 or TRBV12-4 with TRBJ2-5; 9 bases fit TRBD2. V shed 3 bases, J shed 11 bases, and the junction held 13 bases outside the gene matches. This CDR3 comprises 15 residues. The DNA for the CDR3 is TGTGCCAGCAGTTTTGGTGCGGGAGGGATCAATGAGCAGTACTTC. Its protein product is CASSFGAGGINEQYF.

Concerning this clonotype itself: At one boundary the junction diverges from the germline segment, which might be a read error. In nucleotides, the CDR3 is TGTGCCGGCAGCTTTGGACTAGCGGGAGGCAATGAGCAGTTCTTC. Protein product: CAGSFGLAGGNEQFF. This chain joins TRBV11-1 and TRBJ2-1; 14 bases are a match to TRBD2. Germline V gene data show CDR1 as SGHAT and CDR2 as FQDESV (reference sequence). CDR3 length equals 15 residues.

This clonotype was counted between two and nine times. The chain employs TRBV20-1 and TRBJ2-5, with a possible D match to TRBD1 (5 bases). Trimming took 6 bases from V and 5 from J, leaving 16 bases between them. The germline gives CDR1 DFQATT, CDR2 SNEGSKA (reference sequence). CDR3 length: 13 residues. The CDR3 reads CSALLGERETQYF. The CDR3 bases are TGCAGTGCCCTCTTAGGGGAACGGGAGACCCAGTACTTC.

This clonotype was recorded a few times. The chain has TRBV28 and TRBJ2-5, with TRBD1 as a possible D gene (7 bases). CDR3 length: 12 residues. The V end lost 6 bases, the J end lost 5 bases, and 10 bases lay between the germline ends. Per the germline V gene, CDR1 is MDHEN and CDR2 is SYDVKM. The CDR3 protein is CASRPGGETQYF. The DNA for the CDR3 is TGTGCCAGCAGGCCAGGGGGGGAGACCCAGTACTTC.

The genes are TRBV7-3 and TRBJ2-1, with D perhaps TRBD1 (6 bases). V was trimmed by 5 bases and J by 2 bases, leaving 13 bases between them. Looked up from germline, CDR1 is SGHTA and CDR2 is FQGTGA. The CDR3 sequence is 15 residues long. The CDR3 DNA reads TGTGCCAGCAGCCCTATCAGGGGAACCTACAATGAGCAGTTCTTC. Encoded protein: CASSPIRGTYNEQFF.

This clonotype was counted between two and nine times. J is TRBJ2-5 and V is TRBV10-2; perhaps TRBD2 as D (6 bases). The V gene's germline CDR1 is WSHSY and CDR2 SAAADI. The CDR3 contains 15 residues. The V gene lost 2 bases and the J gene lost 2 bases, with 12 bases spanning the gap. As DNA, the CDR3 is TGCGCCAGCAGTGAGGGGGGACTGGTACAAGAGACCCAGTACTTC. Amino acids: CASSEGGLVQETQYF.

The rearrangement links TRBV12-3 or TRBV12-4 to TRBJ2-2, with 12 bases lining up with TRBD2. Losses at the gene ends were 6 bases for V and 3 bases for J; bases not matched to a gene: 5. The CDR3 contains 16 residues. The CDR3 spells CASSRLAGVHTGELFF. The CDR3 bases are TGTGCCAGCAGCCGACTAGCGGGAGTTCACACCGGGGAGCTGTTTTTT.

This clonotype was recorded many times. The chain carries TRBV6-5 and TRBJ2-6; D gene ambiguous. This CDR3 is built from 14 residues. The germline gives CDR1 MNHEY, CDR2 SVGAGI. V gave up 2 bases and J gave up 0 bases, with 2 bases separating them. CDR3 sequence (DNA): TGTGCCAGCAGTTACAGCTCTGGGGCCAACGTCCTGACTTTC. The encoded protein is CASSYSSGANVLTF.

The rearrangement links TRBV3-1 to TRBJ2-7; D perhaps matches TRBD2 (5 bases). V lost 1 base to trimming and J lost 3 bases, with 13 bases between them. CDR3 length: 15 amino acids. CDR1 is LGHDT, CDR2 YNNKEL, per germline (reference sequence). DNA of the CDR3: TGTGCCAGCAGCCAAGGTAATAGCGTTCGCTACGAGCAGTACTTC. This codes for CASSQGNSVRYEQYF.

The V and J genes are TRBV12-3 or TRBV12-4 and TRBJ2-1; the D gene is possibly TRBD2 (6 bases). The CDR3 is 15 residues long. Trimming cost V 5 bases and J 2 bases, with 13 bases left between them. The CDR3 spells CASSIGSVAYNEQFF. CDR3 coding DNA: TGTGCCAGCAGTATCGGGAGCGTCGCCTACAATGAGCAGTTCTTC.

This chain links TRBV5-6 with TRBJ2-5, with D maybe TRBD2 (5 bases). Germline V gene sequence: CDR1 SGHDT, CDR2 YYEEEE. The V gene lost 3 bases and the J gene lost 2 bases, with 17 bases spanning the gap. This CDR3 has 16 amino acids. CDR3 protein: CASSSPAAEGQETQYF. The CDR3, as DNA: TGTGCCAGCAGCTCACCAGCGGCAGAGGGACAAGAGACCCAGTACTTC.

This clonotype was found a few times. The rearrangement joins TRBV28 to TRBJ2-1, with D possibly matching TRBD1 (6 bases). In germline, CDR1 is MDHEN, CDR2 SYDVKM. There are 18 residues in the CDR3. V lost 4 bases and J 8 bases, leaving 27 bases between the germline ends. The CDR3 sequence is CASSSQGSGRTRAYEQFF. The CDR3 region has the DNA TGTGCCAGCAGTTCCCAGGGGTCGGGACGAACCCGGGCCTATGAGCAGTTCTTC. Full variable domain (remainder filled in from reference TRBV28 and TRBJ2-1): DVKVTQSSRYLVKRTGEKVFLECVQDMDHENMFWYRQDPGLGLRLIYFSYDVKMKEKGDIPEGYSVSREKKERFSLILESASTNQTSMYLCASSSQGSGRTRAYEQFFGPGTRLTVL.

The chain has TRBV28 and TRBJ2-1, with D unclear. V dropped 5 bases and J dropped 0 bases, with 11 bases sitting between them. This CDR3 is built from 15 residues. Germline V gives CDR1 MDHEN, CDR2 SYDVKM. CDR3 sequence reads: CASSILTSSYNEQFF. DNA of the CDR3: TGTGCCAGCAGTATACTAACGAGCTCCTACAATGAGCAGTTCTTC. Full variable domain (outside the CDR3, taken from reference TRBV28 and TRBJ2-1): DVKVTQSSRYLVKRTGEKVFLECVQDMDHENMFWYRQDPGLGLRLIYFSYDVKMKEKGDIPEGYSVSREKKERFSLILESASTNQTSMYLCASSILTSSYNEQFFGPGTRLTVL.

V gene TRBV20-1 combines with J gene TRBJ1-1, with TRBD1 matching 7 bases. V lost 5 bases and J lost 6; bases outside the gene matches: 15. There are 15 residues in the CDR3. Germline V gene data show CDR1 as DFQATT and CDR2 as SNEGSKA (reference sequence). The DNA of the CDR3 is TGCAGTGCTGCAGGGGGAGTATTCAGGGGAGCTGAAGCTTTCTTT. It encodes CSAAGGVFRGAEAFF.

The rearrangement links TRBV6-6 to TRBJ1-4, with D perhaps matching TRBD1 (5 bases). V lost 6 bases and J 14 bases, leaving 19 bases between the germline ends. The CDR3 is 13 amino acids. Germline values: CDR1 MNHNY, CDR2 SVGAGI (reference sequence). As DNA, the CDR3 is TGTGCCAGCAGCTCCCTACGTGGGGAGGGGCTGTTTTTT. Its translation: CASSSLRGEGLFF.

The CDR3 sequence: CASSRSAGTLSYEQYF. The DNA of the CDR3 is TGCGCCAGCAGCCGTTCCGCCGGGACACTCTCCTACGAGCAGTACTTC. The chain uses TRBV4-1 and TRBJ2-7, with a tentative D call TRBD1 (6 bases). The V end lost 4 bases, the J end lost 0 bases, and 16 bases lay between the germline ends. The germline V gene encodes CDR1 MGHRA and CDR2 YSYEKL. This CDR3 is 16 amino acids long.

On this clonotype itself: One end of the junction is discordant with germline, which a read error may explain. This sequence joins TRBV20-1 and TRBJ2-5; D is perhaps TRBD2 (5 bases). Germline V CDR1 and CDR2: DFQATT, SNEGSKA (reference sequence). The CDR3 is 14 residues long. The CDR3 is CSTRPQQYQETQYF. In nucleotides, the CDR3 is TGCAGTACTAGACCACAGCAGTACCAAGAGACCCAGTACTTC.

V usage is TRBV29-1 and J usage is TRBJ2-7; TRBD2 aligns across 9 bases. Germline V lookup: CDR1 SQVTM, CDR2 ANQGSEA. The CDR3 totals 14 residues. The ends lost 7 bases at V and 4 bases at J; junction bases unmatched: 11. The CDR3 bases are TGCAGCGCGCTGGGAAGTAGCGGGAGTTACGAGCAGTACTTC. Residues: CSALGSSGSYEQYF.

Only a few counts were recorded for this clonotype. The V call is TRBV3-1, the J call TRBJ2-6; the match to TRBD1 covers 9 bases. V trimming: 3 bases; J trimming: 0 bases; junction bases outside the gene matches: 6. Per germline, CDR1 LGHDT and CDR2 YNNKEL (reference sequence). The CDR3 consists of 18 residues. CDR3 protein: CASSHPQGASSGANVLTF. Written as DNA, the CDR3 is TGTGCCAGCAGCCACCCACAGGGGGCCAGCTCTGGGGCCAACGTCCTGACTTTC.